The present TCR beta chain was sequenced within a study of T cells in Graves' hyperthyroidism and ophthalmopathy. V trimming: 4 bases; J trimming: 1 base; junction bases outside the gene matches: 5. Germline V lookup: CDR1 SQVTM, CDR2 ANQGSEA. The CDR3 extends over 15 amino acids. Concerning this clonotype: Its antigen is not known.

RNA transcripts yielded amplified TCR beta CDR3 regions. The HTBI primer set was used in a first-round RT-PCR of the TCR CDR3. TCRdb used MiXCR to reprocess the multiplex PCR reads, holding one entry per CDR3 protein. The sample lists about 96,000 distinct CDR3 sequences, over 50% occurring once. Findings and caveats of the study: Most expanded thyroid clonotypes above 0.001 recurred in blood.

This receptor was obtained from a woman in her 40s with Graves' hyperthyroidism. The sample was blood. J is TRBJ2-5 and V is TRBV29-1, with 11 bases identical to TRBD2. The CDR3 DNA is TGCAGCGTTGCGACTAGCGGGGCAACCCAAGAGACCCAGTACTTC. This encodes CSVATSGATQETQYF. The complete variable domain, with remaining parts taken from reference TRBV29-1 and TRBJ2-5, reads SAVISQKPSRDICQRGTSLTIQCQVDSQVTMMFWYRQQPGQSLTLIATANQGSEATYESGFVIDKFPISRPNLTFSTLTVSNMSPEDSSIYLCSVATSGATQETQYFGPGTRLLVL.